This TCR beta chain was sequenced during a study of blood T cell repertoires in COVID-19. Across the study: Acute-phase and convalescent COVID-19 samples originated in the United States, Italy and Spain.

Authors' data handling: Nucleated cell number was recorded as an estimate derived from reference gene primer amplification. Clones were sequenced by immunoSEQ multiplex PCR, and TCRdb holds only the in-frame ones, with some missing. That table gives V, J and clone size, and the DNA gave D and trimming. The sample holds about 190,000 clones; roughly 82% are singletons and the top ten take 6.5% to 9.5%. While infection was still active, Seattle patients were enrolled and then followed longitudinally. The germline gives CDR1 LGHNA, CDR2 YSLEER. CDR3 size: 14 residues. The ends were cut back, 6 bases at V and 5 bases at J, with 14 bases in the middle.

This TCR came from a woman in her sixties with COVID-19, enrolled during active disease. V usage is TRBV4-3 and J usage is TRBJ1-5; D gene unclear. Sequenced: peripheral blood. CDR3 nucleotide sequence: TGCGCCAGCAGTCCGTTACTCCGGGATCAGCCCCAGCATTTT. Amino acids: CASSPLLRDQPQHF.